The clone carrying this T cell receptor (beta chain) was counted at least ten times. Its specificity is not known. CDR3 length: 16 residues. V was cut by 1 base and J by 4 bases, with 13 bases left in between. Germline V gene data show CDR1 as MGHRA and CDR2 as YSYEKL. This sample stems from a study of response to subunit inactivated influenza vaccine. Study-level points and caveats: It was suggested by the authors that few new T cells are recruited by each seasonal influenza vaccination.

TCRdb re-called the RT-PCR reads through MiXCR, storing one row per CDR3 protein. Of fewer than 600,000 distinct CDR3 sequences in the sample, around 7.7% were seen once. V gene TRBV4-1 combines with J gene TRBJ2-2; no clear D. Sequencing was performed on PBMCs from blood, taken about 24 months after vaccination. The clonotype originates from a man aged 45 to 75 who received an inactivated influenza vaccine. The CDR3 region is CASSQGILGFTGELFF. In DNA, the CDR3 is TGCGCCAGCAGCCAAGGGATTCTTGGGTTCACCGGGGAGCTGTTTTTT.